These 14 T cell receptor beta chains were all obtained from the same sample, sequenced in a study of blood T cells in healthy people across ages. Then a second PCR, running about 6 to 12 cycles, was carried out with a sample-barcoded 5' primer and a J-beta primer mix. TCRdb fed the 5' RACE reads into MiXCR, producing one record per CDR3 protein. Among roughly 550,000 distinct CDR3 sequences listed, nearly 25% were seen once. These data also formed part of another study, on T cells of mothers and their children.

The specimen sequenced was blood. These receptors were collected from a boy younger than 18 in good health.

This chain uses TRBV7-8 with TRBJ1-1, with D possibly being TRBD1 (5 bases). Germline CDR1 SGHVS, CDR2 FQNEAQ. The CDR3 has 14 amino acids. V lost 1 base, J lost 8 bases, and 14 bases lay in between. CDR3 protein: CASSLEWGDREAFF. The CDR3 DNA reads as TGTGCCAGCAGCTTAGAATGGGGGGACCGAGAAGCTTTCTTT.

This clonotype was observed a handful of times. The rearrangement uses TRBV10-2 and TRBJ1-1; the D gene is possibly TRBD1 (6 bases). This CDR3 spans 15 amino acids. With 2 bases removed from V and 1 base from J, the gap between germline ends came to 11 bases. Looked up from germline, CDR1 is WSHSY and CDR2 is SAAADI. DNA of the CDR3: TGCGCCAGCAGTGAGGGGGGGGGACAGAACACTGAAGCTTTCTTT. As protein: CASSEGGGQNTEAFF.

This clonotype was detected a few times. The rearrangement links TRBV2 to TRBJ2-7; 10 nucleotides line up with TRBD2. The germline CDR1 and CDR2 sequences are SNHLY and FYNNEI. The CDR3 is made up of 15 amino acids. V shed 2 bases, J shed 2 bases, and the junction held 3 bases outside the gene matches. The DNA of the CDR3 is TGTGCCAGCAGTGAAAAACTAGCGGGGACCTACGAGCAGTACTTC. This gives the protein CASSEKLAGTYEQYF. The variable domain in full, with the rest retrieved from reference TRBV2 and TRBJ2-7, is EPEVTQTPSHQVTQMGQEVILRCVPISNHLYFYWYRQILGQKVEFLVSFYNNEISEKSEIFDDQFSVERPDGSNFTLKIRSTKLEDSAMYFCASSEKLAGTYEQYFGPGTRLTVT.

The chain uses TRBV7-2 and TRBJ2-1; 9 bases agree with TRBD2. The CDR3 has 16 amino acids. Germline V gene data show CDR1 as SGHTA and CDR2 as FQGNSA. The trim removed 5 bases at V and 5 bases at J, leaving 10 bases unmatched. The CDR3 reads CASSPLPRGGHNEQFF. DNA of the CDR3: TGTGCCAGCAGCCCCCTTCCGCGGGGGGGGCACAATGAGCAGTTCTTC.

This clonotype was seen more than once but under ten times. V gene TRBV28 combines with J gene TRBJ2-3; D is unclear. The CDR3 has 12 residues. The germline V and J ends were trimmed by 3 bases and 8 bases, with 9 bases remaining between them. The germline CDR1 and CDR2 sequences are MDHEN and SYDVKM. The CDR3 nucleotides are TGTGCCAGCAGTTTCGCCAGCCTTACGCAGTATTTT. Translating it yields CASSFASLTQYF.

The chain carries TRBV12-3 or TRBV12-4 and TRBJ2-5; D is undetermined. Trimming left V 4 bases short and J 0 bases short, with 12 bases between. This CDR3 has 15 residues. DNA for the CDR3: TGTGCCAGCAGTTCCCCCATGGGTGACCAAGAGACCCAGTACTTC. Protein sequence: CASSSPMGDQETQYF.

The V and J genes are TRBV5-6 and TRBJ2-7; TRBD2 might be the D (5 bases). The V end lost 1 base, the J end lost 3 bases, and 20 bases lay between the germline ends. Germline CDR1 is SGHDT and CDR2 is YYEEEE. The CDR3 contains 17 residues. In DNA, the CDR3 is TGTGCCAGCAGCTTGATGGTATCCCCTCGGGAAGACTACGAGCAGTACTTC. Its translation: CASSLMVSPREDYEQYF.

V and J are TRBV28 and TRBJ2-1, with TRBD2 as a possible D gene (6 bases). The CDR3 has 16 residues. V was pared by 4 bases and J by 1 base, with 14 bases between. Germline V lookup: CDR1 MDHEN, CDR2 SYDVKM. CDR3 sequence: CASSSLGGRSYNEQFF. CDR3 bases: TGTGCCAGCAGTTCCCTTGGGGGGAGGTCCTACAATGAGCAGTTCTTC.

J is TRBJ1-1 and V is TRBV7-9; possible D gene TRBD1, 5 bases. This CDR3 is built from 15 residues. V was cut by 5 bases and J by 5 bases, with 18 bases left in between. Germline V gene data show CDR1 as SEHNR and CDR2 as FQNEAQ (reference sequence). CDR3 DNA sequence: TGTGCCAGCAGCCCTCCCGGGACCCGGTGGACTGAAGCTTTCTTT. This codes for CASSPPGTRWTEAFF.

J is TRBJ2-7 and V is TRBV18; 8 positions match TRBD1. V lost 3 bases to trimming and J lost 5 bases; unmatched junction nucleotides: 3. Germline V gene sequence: CDR1 KGHSH, CDR2 LQKENI. The CDR3 is 13 amino acids. In DNA form, the CDR3 reads TGTGCCAGCTCACCGGGACAGGCCCACGAGCAGTACTTC. Protein: CASSPGQAHEQYF.

As concerns this clonotype: An end of the junction does not agree with germline; a read error may underlie this. V is TRBV7-2 and J is TRBJ2-7; 16 bases are shared with TRBD2. CDR1 is SGHTA and CDR2 is FQGNSA in the germline V gene. The CDR3 is 15 amino acids. The CDR3 is CASSLEAGLAGGSHF. In DNA, the CDR3 is TGTGCCAGCAGCTTAGAGGCGGGACTAGCGGGAGGGTCCCACTTC.

This clonotype came up a few times. The rearrangement uses TRBV20-1 and TRBJ2-7; D might be TRBD1 (5 bases). The CDR3 has 14 amino acids. Per germline, CDR1 DFQATT and CDR2 SNEGSKA (reference sequence). Trimming stripped 4 bases from V and 4 bases from J, with 17 bases between. The CDR3 region has the DNA TGCAGTGCTACCCCTTTGCAGGGTGCATACGAGCAGTACTTC. Protein sequence: CSATPLQGAYEQYF.

This clonotype turned up a few times. V gene TRBV9 combines with J gene TRBJ2-1; 9 nucleotides match TRBD1. Looked up from germline, CDR1 is SGDLS and CDR2 is YYNGEE. V was pared by 3 bases and J by 3 bases, with 7 bases of the junction left unmatched. The CDR3 sequence is 16 residues long. The CDR3 DNA reads TGTGCCAGCAGCGCCGGGACAGGGACCGACTACAATGAGCAGTTCTTC. The encoded protein is CASSAGTGTDYNEQFF. The complete variable domain, with remaining parts taken from reference TRBV9 and TRBJ2-1, reads DSGVTQTPKHLITATGQRVTLRCSPRSGDLSVYWYQQSLDQGLQFLIQYYNGEERAKGNILERFSAQQFPDLHSELNLSSLELGDSALYFCASSAGTGTDYNEQFFGPGTRLTVL.

V and J are TRBV6-2 or TRBV6-3 and TRBJ2-1, with 7 bases lining up with TRBD1. Germline CDR1 reads MNHEY; CDR2 reads SVGEGT. V shed 0 bases, J shed 0 bases, and the junction held 11 bases outside the gene matches. The CDR3 is 19 amino acids. CDR3 sequence reads: CASSYSTSRGQASYNEQFF. For the CDR3, the DNA is TGTGCCAGCAGTTACTCGACTTCCCGCGGACAGGCCTCCTACAATGAGCAGTTCTTC.